The 30 T cell receptor beta chains given below trace back to one sample, sequenced in a study of cytomegalovirus exposure and HLA in healthy donors (dated by TCRdb to the late 2010s). Library preparation used the immunoSEQ multiplex PCR assay. A mixture of 60 forward primers for TCR Vbeta segments and 13 reverse primers for TCR Jbeta segments was used in the multiplex PCR. TCRdb holds this immuneACCESS table with in-frame rearrangements only. Some clones are missing; in checked studies, unresolved V genes explain under half, and the rest has no known cause. In this sample the table shows hundreds of thousands of clones, about 80% of which occur a single time. Together, the top ten hold approximately 2% of the sample. Sequencing used PBMCs. These receptors came from a male donor in good health and CMV-seronegative.

CDR3 sequence: CASSYRGVEDTQYF. CDR3 nucleotides: TGCGCCAGCAGCTACAGGGGGGTAGAAGATACGCAGTATTTT. This chain joins TRBV5-1 and TRBJ2-3; the match to TRBD1 covers 8 bases. The V segment lost 3 bases and the J segment 5 bases; nucleotides outside the gene matches: 5. The CDR3 is 14 amino acids. CDR1 and CDR2 from the germline V gene are SGHRS and YFSETQ.

The gene calls are TRBV9 and TRBJ1-3, with D possibly matching TRBD1 (5 bases). The CDR3 consists of 18 residues. Germline CDR1 and CDR2: SGDLS and YYNGEE. The V and J ends lost 0 bases and 0 bases respectively, with 16 bases between them. In DNA form, the CDR3 reads TGTGCCAGCAGCGTAGTCGGGGTAGGGAGGGGCTCTGGAAACACCATATATTTT. Encoded protein: CASSVVGVGRGSGNTIYF.

The chain employs TRBV28 and TRBJ2-7; a possible D gene is TRBD2 (6 bases). Germline V gene sequence: CDR1 MDHEN, CDR2 SYDVKM. The CDR3 is 11 amino acids. CDR3 sequence: CVTGTAYEQYF. Here the CDR3 DNA reads TGTGTCACCGGGACTGCCTACGAGCAGTACTTC.

This chain uses TRBV27 with TRBJ2-7; possible D gene TRBD1, 6 bases. CDR1 and CDR2 (germline): MNHEY, SMNVEV (reference sequence). CDR3 length: 13 residues. V was clipped by 5 bases and J by 5 bases, with 13 bases between them. The CDR3 DNA is TGTGCCAGCAGTCCTATACAGGGTGACGAGCAGTACTTC. The encoded protein is CASSPIQGDEQYF.

The table lists this clone with a few counts. The rearrangement links TRBV7-3 to TRBJ1-2; 9 bases agree with TRBD1. Germline-derived CDR1 and CDR2 are SGHTA and FQGTGA. The CDR3 is 18 amino acids. J gave up 4 bases and V 4 bases, and 16 bases lay outside the gene matches. The CDR3 nucleotides are TGTGCCAGCAGCTCCCAACCATCACAGGGGGCTCTGGGCTATGGCTACACCTTC. Translated, it gives CASSSQPSQGALGYGYTF.

This chain joins TRBV27 and TRBJ1-1; the D is unclear. The V gene lost 3 bases and the J gene lost 2 bases, with 16 bases spanning the gap. The length of the CDR3 is 16 residues. The germline gives CDR1 MNHEY, CDR2 SMNVEV (reference sequence). For the CDR3, the DNA is TGTGCCAGCAGTTTCGCCGACACCATGGTAAACACTGAAGCTTTCTTT. Protein sequence: CASSFADTMVNTEAFF.

The V and J genes are TRBV5-6 and TRBJ2-7; TRBD1 is a possible D gene (6 bases). The CDR3 has 16 residues. Per the germline V gene, CDR1 is SGHDT and CDR2 is YYEEEE. Trimming took off 3 bases at V and 0 bases at J, with 16 bases between the two ends. CDR3 coding DNA: TGTGCCAGCAGCTCACCAGGGGACACGAGCTCCTACGAGCAGTACTTC. The encoded protein is CASSSPGDTSSYEQYF. The whole variable domain, remainder taken from reference TRBV5-6 and TRBJ2-7, is DAGVTQSPTHLIKTRGQQVTLRCSPKSGHDTVSWYQQALGQGPQFIFQYYEEEERQRGNFPDRFSGHQFPNYSSELNVNALLLGDSALYLCASSSPGDTSSYEQYFGPGTRLTVT.

The chain has TRBV4-1 and TRBJ2-7; the D gene is possibly TRBD2 (5 bases). Between the trimmed V and J ends, which lost 2 bases and 6 bases, there was a span of 14 bases. This CDR3 is 14 amino acids long. Germline values: CDR1 MGHRA, CDR2 YSYEKL. The CDR3 DNA is TGCGCCAGCAGCCAACTGGGGAGAGGTGGCGAGCAGTACTTC. This translates into CASSQLGRGGEQYF.

V usage is TRBV7-8 and J usage is TRBJ2-5, with 7 bases lining up with TRBD1. V was pared by 5 bases and J by 1 base, with 7 bases of the junction left unmatched. The CDR3 extends over 15 amino acids. The germline CDR1 and CDR2 sequences are SGHVS and FQNEAQ. CDR3 sequence: CASSATGRSQETQYF. CDR3 bases: TGTGCCAGCAGCGCGACAGGGCGCTCCCAAGAGACCCAGTACTTC.

V and J are TRBV9 and TRBJ2-3; 14 bases are a match to TRBD2. This CDR3 is built from 17 residues. CDR1 and CDR2 (germline): SGDLS, YYNGEE. V lost 4 bases and J lost 6; bases outside the gene matches: 10. CDR3 in amino acids: CASSPRGLAGVTDTQYF. CDR3 sequence (DNA): TGTGCCAGCAGCCCCAGGGGACTAGCGGGAGTTACGGATACGCAGTATTTT.

The V gene is TRBV30, the J gene TRBJ1-3; TRBD1 matches 8 bases. Germline CDR1 is GTSNPN and CDR2 is SVGIG (reference sequence). With 0 bases clipped from V and 3 bases from J, the junction kept 4 bases outside the gene matches. The CDR3 runs 15 residues. In nucleotides, the CDR3 is TGTGCCTGGAGTGTACCAGGGGGCGGTGGAAACACCATATATTTT. Protein product: CAWSVPGGGGNTIYF.

V is TRBV28 and J is TRBJ2-7; D is perhaps TRBD1 (6 bases). CDR1 MDHEN and CDR2 SYDVKM come from the germline V gene. The CDR3 runs 14 residues. Trimming cost V 3 bases and J 5 bases, with 14 bases left between them. DNA for the CDR3: TGTGCCAGCAGTTTGTCAGGGGCAGGTCACGAGCAGTACTTC. Translation: CASSLSGAGHEQYF.

The chain recombines TRBV5-1 with TRBJ2-7, with 8 nucleotides matching TRBD1. Germline V gives CDR1 SGHRS, CDR2 YFSETQ. CDR3 size: 18 residues. The V and J ends lost 0 bases and 7 bases, in that order; junction bases with no gene match: 18. This CDR3 is CASSLGKGQAWRSKEQYF. DNA of the CDR3: TGCGCCAGCAGCTTGGGAAAGGGACAGGCCTGGCGATCTAAGGAGCAGTACTTC.

In DNA form, the CDR3 reads TGTGCCAGCAGCTTGACTAGCGGGAGTGTAGATACGCAGTATTTT. It specifies CASSLTSGSVDTQYF. The J gene is TRBJ2-3, the V gene TRBV7-2, with 12 nucleotides matching TRBD2. CDR3 length equals 15 residues. The ends lost 3 bases at V and 5 bases at J; junction bases unmatched: 3. CDR1 is SGHTA, CDR2 FQGNSA, per germline.

The chain links TRBV2 to TRBJ2-3, with 9 bases aligning to TRBD2. The V gene's germline CDR1 is SNHLY and CDR2 FYNNEI. V lost 7 bases, J lost 5 bases, and 16 bases stayed unmatched. This CDR3 has 17 residues. CDR3 in amino acids: CASIPGISGGLLDTQYF. The CDR3 DNA reads TGTGCCAGCATCCCAGGGATTAGCGGGGGTTTGTTAGATACGCAGTATTTT.

The chain uses TRBV7-9 and TRBJ2-5; 11 positions match TRBD2. Per the germline V gene, CDR1 is SEHNR and CDR2 is FQNEAQ (reference sequence). The junction had 4 bases not matched to a gene; V was cut back by 5 bases and J by 2 bases. This CDR3 spans 15 amino acids. CDR3 region: CASSLGLADQETQYF. DNA of the CDR3: TGTGCCAGCAGCCTGGGACTAGCGGATCAAGAGACCCAGTACTTC.

This clone was seen just once. The gene calls are TRBV28 and TRBJ2-7; TRBD1 matches at 8 bases. CDR1 MDHEN and CDR2 SYDVKM come from the germline V gene. The V segment lost 5 bases and the J segment 6 bases; nucleotides outside the gene matches: 12. The CDR3 runs 15 residues. CDR3 in amino acids: CASSPATGDHAEQYF. CDR3 nucleotide sequence: TGTGCCAGCAGTCCGGCGACAGGGGATCATGCCGAGCAGTACTTC.

The chain uses TRBV6-5 and TRBJ2-1; possible D gene TRBD1, 5 bases. Trimming shortened V by 0 bases and J by 7 bases, and 10 bases separated the two germline ends. The CDR3 has 14 residues. Germline V CDR1 and CDR2: MNHEY, SVGAGI. The CDR3: CASSYSRGLNEQFF. As DNA, the CDR3 is TGTGCCAGCAGTTACTCAAGGGGCCTTAATGAGCAGTTCTTC.

This clone occurred a few times. This chain links TRBV28 with TRBJ2-1, with D possibly TRBD2 on 6 matching bases. CDR3 size: 15 residues. Germline CDR1 reads MDHEN; CDR2 reads SYDVKM. V was pared by 2 bases and J by 6 bases, with 14 bases between. This CDR3 is CASSLRSGVGNEQFF. The DNA for the CDR3 is TGTGCCAGCAGTTTACGTTCGGGGGTCGGCAATGAGCAGTTCTTC.

This clone was counted once. The chain carries TRBV9 and TRBJ2-7; 10 bases agree with TRBD1. Germline V CDR1 and CDR2: SGDLS, YYNGEE. The CDR3 has 14 amino acids. V shed 3 bases and J 4 bases; nucleotides not matched to a gene: 4. The CDR3 nucleotides are TGTGCCAGCAGCGGGGGACAGGGGAAATACGAGCAGTACTTC. The encoded protein is CASSGGQGKYEQYF.

The V and J genes are TRBV5-1 and TRBJ2-5; D is possibly TRBD1 (6 bases). The germline V and J ends were trimmed by 4 bases and 5 bases, with 18 bases remaining between them. The CDR3 runs 15 residues. Germline V gene sequence: CDR1 SGHRS, CDR2 YFSETQ. The chain's CDR3 is CASSQPETGYETQYF. CDR3 nucleotides: TGCGCCAGCAGCCAACCGGAAACAGGGTACGAGACCCAGTACTTC.

The V call is TRBV27, the J call TRBJ1-1; unclear D gene. The V gene's germline CDR1 is MNHEY and CDR2 SMNVEV (reference sequence). The CDR3 length is 14 residues. V shed 6 bases and J shed 4 bases, with 15 bases lying between them. The CDR3 coding sequence is TGTGCCAGCAGAGGAGCGGTTCGGGGCACTGAAGCTTTCTTT. Translated, it gives CASRGAVRGTEAFF.

The V call is TRBV5-4, the J call TRBJ2-2; possible D gene TRBD1, 5 bases. Between the trimmed V and J ends, which lost 0 bases and 6 bases, there was a span of 15 bases. Germline values: CDR1 SGHNT, CDR2 YYREEE (reference sequence). This CDR3 contains 16 residues. The CDR3 DNA reads TGTGCCAGCAGCTTGGGTTACACAGGTGGGGCCGGGGAGCTGTTTTTT. It translates to CASSLGYTGGAGELFF.

This chain uses TRBV5-4 with TRBJ2-7, with D perhaps matching TRBD2 (5 bases). The CDR3 is 14 residues long. Trimming stripped 4 bases from V and 1 base from J, with 12 bases between. Germline loops: CDR1 SGHNT, CDR2 YYREEE (reference sequence). CDR3: CASSPGKGSYEQYF. CDR3 bases: TGTGCCAGCAGCCCCGGGAAAGGGTCCTACGAGCAGTACTTC.

The chain joins TRBV19 to TRBJ1-5, with 10 positions matching TRBD1. The germline CDR1 and CDR2 sequences are LNHDA and SQIVND (reference sequence). The junction had 13 bases not matched to a gene; V was cut back by 6 bases and J by 11 bases. The CDR3 length is 15 residues. The CDR3 region is CASRRTGTGDKAQHF. In DNA form, the CDR3 reads TGTGCCAGTAGACGAACCGGGACAGGGGACAAGGCCCAGCATTTT.

The chain has TRBV4-2 and TRBJ2-1, with D perhaps matching TRBD1 (6 bases). Trimming left V 5 bases short and J 6 bases short, with 11 bases between. The CDR3 length is 13 residues. CDR1 LGHNA and CDR2 YNFKEQ come from the germline V gene. Here the CDR3 reads CASSFRTVNEQFF. Written as DNA, the CDR3 is TGTGCCAGCAGCTTCCGGACAGTCAATGAGCAGTTCTTC.

The chain links TRBV13 to TRBJ1-2; D perhaps matches TRBD1 (5 bases). Germline V lookup: CDR1 PRHDT, CDR2 FYEKMQ (reference sequence). The CDR3 runs to 12 residues. V was trimmed by 6 bases and J by 4 bases, leaving 9 bases between them. The CDR3 sequence is CASSQGGYGYTF. The DNA of the CDR3 is TGTGCCAGCAGTCAGGGAGGCTATGGCTACACCTTC.

The chain employs TRBV6-1 and TRBJ2-2, with TRBD2 matching over 8 bases. Germline V gives CDR1 MNHNS, CDR2 SASEGT. The CDR3 runs to 16 residues. The ends lost 2 bases at V and 6 bases at J; junction bases unmatched: 8. CDR3 sequence reads: CASSERGGISAGELFF. The DNA for the CDR3 is TGTGCCAGCAGTGAACGGGGGGGAATATCGGCCGGGGAGCTGTTTTTT.

The chain joins TRBV6-5 to TRBJ2-1, with 9 positions matching TRBD2. V was pared by 6 bases and J by 8 bases, with 11 bases of the junction left unmatched. The CDR3 sequence is 15 residues long. The germline V gene encodes CDR1 MNHEY and CDR2 SVGAGI. CDR3 nucleotides: TGTGCCAGCAGCTCACTAGCGGGCAGAGTGGATGAGCAGTTCTTC. Translating it yields CASSSLAGRVDEQFF.

CDR3 sequence reads: CASALTGVGTEAFF. In DNA, the CDR3 is TGTGCCAGCGCCCTAACAGGGGTCGGCACTGAAGCTTTCTTT. The chain uses TRBV6-6 and TRBJ1-1; TRBD1 matches 7 bases. Germline loops: CDR1 MNHNY, CDR2 SVGAGI (reference sequence). The CDR3 runs to 14 residues. Trimming cost V 8 bases and J 4 bases; bases outside gene matches: 10.